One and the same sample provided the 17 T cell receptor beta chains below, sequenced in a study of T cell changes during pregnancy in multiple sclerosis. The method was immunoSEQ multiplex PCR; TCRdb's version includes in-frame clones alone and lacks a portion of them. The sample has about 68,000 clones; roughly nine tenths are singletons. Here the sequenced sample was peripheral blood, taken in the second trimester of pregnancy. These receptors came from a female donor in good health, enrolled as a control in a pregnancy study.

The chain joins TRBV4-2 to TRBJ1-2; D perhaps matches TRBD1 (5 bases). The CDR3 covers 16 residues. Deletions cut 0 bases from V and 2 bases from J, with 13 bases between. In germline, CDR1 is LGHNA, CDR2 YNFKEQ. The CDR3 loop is CASSQDWGRMNYGYTF. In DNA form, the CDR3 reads TGTGCCAGCAGCCAAGATTGGGGCCGAATGAACTATGGCTACACCTTC.

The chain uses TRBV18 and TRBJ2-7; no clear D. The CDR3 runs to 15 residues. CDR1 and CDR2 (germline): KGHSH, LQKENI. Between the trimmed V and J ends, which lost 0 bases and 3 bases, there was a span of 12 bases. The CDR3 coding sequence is TGTGCCAGCTCACCACCGGATAGACGCGGCTACGAGCAGTACTTC. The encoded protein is CASSPPDRRGYEQYF.

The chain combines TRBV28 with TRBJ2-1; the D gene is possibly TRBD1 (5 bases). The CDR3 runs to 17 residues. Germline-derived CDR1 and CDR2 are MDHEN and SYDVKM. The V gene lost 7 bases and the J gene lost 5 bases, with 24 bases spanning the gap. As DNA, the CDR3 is TGTGCCAGCACCTCCAGGGCATGGTCCAACCGTAACAATGAGCAGTTCTTC. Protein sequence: CASTSRAWSNRNNEQFF.

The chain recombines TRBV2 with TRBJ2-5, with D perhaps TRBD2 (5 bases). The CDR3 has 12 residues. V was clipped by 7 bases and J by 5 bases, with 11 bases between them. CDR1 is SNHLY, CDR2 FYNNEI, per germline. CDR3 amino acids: CASIRSGETQYF. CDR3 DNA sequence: TGTGCCAGCATCAGGTCGGGGGAGACCCAGTACTTC. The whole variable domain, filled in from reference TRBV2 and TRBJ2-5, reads EPEVTQTPSHQVTQMGQEVILRCVPISNHLYFYWYRQILGQKVEFLVSFYNNEISEKSEIFDDQFSVERPDGSNFTLKIRSTKLEDSAMYFCASIRSGETQYFGPGTRLLVL.

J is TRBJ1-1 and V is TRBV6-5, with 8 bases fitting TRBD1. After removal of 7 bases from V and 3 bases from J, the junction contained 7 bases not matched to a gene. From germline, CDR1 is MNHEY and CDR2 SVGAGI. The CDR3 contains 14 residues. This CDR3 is CASKTRGLDTEAFF. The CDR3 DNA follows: TGTGCCAGCAAGACCAGGGGGCTGGACACTGAAGCTTTCTTT.

The CDR3: CASSPTEGDGNQPQHF. DNA of the CDR3: TGTGCCAGTAGCCCGACCGAGGGCGATGGCAATCAGCCCCAGCATTTT. The chain combines TRBV19 with TRBJ1-5; D uncertain. The CDR3 length is 16 residues. V was cut by 6 bases and J by 2 bases, with 17 bases left in between. Per germline, CDR1 LNHDA and CDR2 SQIVND (reference sequence).

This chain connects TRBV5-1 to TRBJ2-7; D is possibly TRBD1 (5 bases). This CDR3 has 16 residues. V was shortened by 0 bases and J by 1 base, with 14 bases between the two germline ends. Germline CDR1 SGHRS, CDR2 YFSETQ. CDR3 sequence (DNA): TGCGCCAGCAGCTTGGGCCCCAGGGTAGGGTCCTACGAGCAGTACTTC. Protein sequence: CASSLGPRVGSYEQYF.

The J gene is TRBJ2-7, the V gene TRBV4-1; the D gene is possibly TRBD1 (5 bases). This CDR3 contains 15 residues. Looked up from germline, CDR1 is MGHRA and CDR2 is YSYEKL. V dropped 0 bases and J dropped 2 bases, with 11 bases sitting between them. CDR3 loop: CASSQDPQGTYEQYF. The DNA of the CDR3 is TGCGCCAGCAGCCAAGACCCTCAGGGTACCTACGAGCAGTACTTC.

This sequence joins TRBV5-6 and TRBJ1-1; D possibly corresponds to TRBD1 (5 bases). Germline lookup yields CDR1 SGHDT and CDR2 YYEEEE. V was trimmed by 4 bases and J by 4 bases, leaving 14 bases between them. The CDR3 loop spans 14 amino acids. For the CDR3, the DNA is TGTGCCAGCAGCGCCGTGGGGGGGGTCACTGAAGCTTTCTTT. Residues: CASSAVGGVTEAFF.

This CDR3 reads CASTGQGYTEAFF. The CDR3, as DNA: TGTGCCAGCACAGGGCAGGGGTACACTGAAGCTTTCTTT. The chain joins TRBV28 to TRBJ1-1; weak D call: TRBD1 (6 bases). The CDR3 has 13 amino acids. Per germline, CDR1 MDHEN and CDR2 SYDVKM. The V end was cut by 7 bases, the J end by 3 bases, with 12 bases between.

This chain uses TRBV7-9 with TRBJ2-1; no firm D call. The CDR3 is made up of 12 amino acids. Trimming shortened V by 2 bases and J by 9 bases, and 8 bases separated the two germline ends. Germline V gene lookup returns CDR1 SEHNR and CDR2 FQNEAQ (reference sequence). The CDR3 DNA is TGTGCCAGCAGCTTACACTCTGGTGAGCAGTTCTTC. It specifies CASSLHSGEQFF.

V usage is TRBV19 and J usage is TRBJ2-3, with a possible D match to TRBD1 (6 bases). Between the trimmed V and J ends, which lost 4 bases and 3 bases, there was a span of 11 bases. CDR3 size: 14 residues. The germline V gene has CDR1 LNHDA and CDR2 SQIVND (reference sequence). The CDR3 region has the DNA TGTGCCAGTAGTACGACAGGTGGGACAGATACGCAGTATTTT. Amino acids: CASSTTGGTDTQYF.

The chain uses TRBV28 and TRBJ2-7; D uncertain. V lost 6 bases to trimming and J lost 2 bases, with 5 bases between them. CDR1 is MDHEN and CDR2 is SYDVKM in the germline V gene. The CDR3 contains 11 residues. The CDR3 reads CASRLTYEQYF. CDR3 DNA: TGTGCCAGCAGACTTACCTACGAGCAGTACTTC.

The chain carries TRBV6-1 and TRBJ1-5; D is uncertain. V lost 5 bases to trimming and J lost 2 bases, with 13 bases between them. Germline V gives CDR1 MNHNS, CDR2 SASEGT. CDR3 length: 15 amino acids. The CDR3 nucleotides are TGTGCCAGCAGTCTGCTTGACGAGGGCAATCAGCCCCAGCATTTT. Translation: CASSLLDEGNQPQHF.

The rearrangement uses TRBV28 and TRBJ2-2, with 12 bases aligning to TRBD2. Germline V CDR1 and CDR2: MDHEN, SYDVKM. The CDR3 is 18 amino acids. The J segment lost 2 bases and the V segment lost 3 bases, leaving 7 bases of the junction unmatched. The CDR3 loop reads CASSFPSGRGTNTGELFF. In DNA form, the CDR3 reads TGTGCCAGCAGTTTCCCTAGCGGGAGGGGGACCAACACCGGGGAGCTGTTTTTT.

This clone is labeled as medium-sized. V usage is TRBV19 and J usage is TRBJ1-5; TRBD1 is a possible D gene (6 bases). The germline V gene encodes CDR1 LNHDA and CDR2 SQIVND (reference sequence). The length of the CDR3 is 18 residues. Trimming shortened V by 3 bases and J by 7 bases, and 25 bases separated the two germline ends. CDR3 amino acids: CASSIGGELNRVGQPQHF. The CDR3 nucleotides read TGTGCCAGTAGTATTGGGGGGGAATTGAACAGGGTAGGACAGCCCCAGCATTTT.

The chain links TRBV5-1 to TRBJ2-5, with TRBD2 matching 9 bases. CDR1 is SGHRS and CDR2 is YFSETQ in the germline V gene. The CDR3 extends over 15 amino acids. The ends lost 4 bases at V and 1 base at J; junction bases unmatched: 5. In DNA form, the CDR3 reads TGCGCCAGCAGCCAAAGCGGGGGGTCCCAAGAGACCCAGTACTTC. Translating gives CASSQSGGSQETQYF.